The 22 T cell receptor beta chains reported below all come from one sample, sequenced in a study of shared clonotypes between healthy human individuals. Sequencing used immunoSEQ multiplex PCR; TCRdb keeps in-frame clones, though not all of them. This sample yields around 2.1 million clones, of which approximately 96% are seen a single time; 0.13% belongs to the top ten. Sequenced: naive CD4+ T cells sorted from blood. Subset defined: CD45RA+ positively selected. Receptors were obtained from a man aged 18 to 30 in good health.

The chain combines TRBV6-1 with TRBJ2-5; TRBD2 matches 8 bases. The J segment lost 4 bases and the V segment lost 6 bases, leaving 7 bases of the junction unmatched. The CDR3 sequence is 14 residues long. Per the germline V gene, CDR1 is MNHNS and CDR2 is SASEGT. CDR3 sequence reads: CASRIPSGRETQYF. DNA of the CDR3: TGTGCCAGCAGAATCCCCAGCGGGAGAGAGACCCAGTACTTC.

The J gene is TRBJ2-5, the V gene TRBV6-6; perhaps TRBD1 as D (6 bases). The CDR3 extends over 13 amino acids. Germline CDR1 and CDR2: MNHNY and SVGAGI (reference sequence). Trimming cost V 4 bases and J 0 bases, with 6 bases left between them. The CDR3 DNA sequence: TGTGCCAGCAGTTGGACAGACCAAGAGACCCAGTACTTC. Translation: CASSWTDQETQYF.

The chain is built from TRBV4-2 and TRBJ2-1, with 10 bases lining up with TRBD2. J gave up 8 bases and V 3 bases, and 10 bases lay outside the gene matches. Germline V gives CDR1 LGHNA, CDR2 YNFKEQ. This CDR3 comprises 16 residues. CDR3 amino acids: CASSHALAGVMYEQFF. CDR3 sequence (DNA): TGTGCCAGCAGCCATGCCCTAGCGGGAGTGATGTATGAGCAGTTCTTC.

The chain combines TRBV30 with TRBJ2-1, with D perhaps matching TRBD2 (5 bases). This CDR3 is 13 amino acids long. The germline V gene encodes CDR1 GTSNPN and CDR2 SVGIG (reference sequence). The V and J ends lost 1 base and 9 bases respectively, with 13 bases between them. Here the CDR3 DNA reads TGTGCCTGGAGTGATCTAGCAGGACGTGAGCAGTTCTTC. It translates to CAWSDLAGREQFF.

J is TRBJ2-7 and V is TRBV5-6, with TRBD2 matching over 12 bases. CDR1 SGHDT and CDR2 YYEEEE come from the germline V gene. J was trimmed by 5 bases and V by 4 bases; bases with no gene match: 7. This CDR3 is built from 15 residues. The CDR3 here is CASSRMGLAGDEQYF. Here the CDR3 DNA reads TGTGCCAGCAGCCGCATGGGACTAGCGGGCGACGAGCAGTACTTC.

This rearrangement joins TRBV7-2 to TRBJ1-4; D is unclear. Germline CDR1 is SGHTA and CDR2 is FQGNSA. Trimming stripped 5 bases from V and 8 bases from J, with 18 bases between. The CDR3 spans 15 residues. CDR3 DNA: TGTGCCAGCAGCGAGGTTCTTTGGGCGTGGGAAAAACTGTTTTTT. Translating it yields CASSEVLWAWEKLFF.

The CDR3 loop is CASSPTGETSYGYTF. CDR3 sequence (DNA): TGTGCCAGCAGTCCGACAGGGGAGACTAGCTATGGCTACACCTTC. The chain joins TRBV6-5 to TRBJ1-2; 8 bases are a match to TRBD1. CDR1 and CDR2 (germline): MNHEY, SVGAGI. The CDR3 extends over 15 amino acids. After removal of 5 bases from V and 4 bases from J, the junction contained 9 bases not matched to a gene.

The chain uses TRBV18 and TRBJ1-2; possibly TRBD1 for D (6 bases). Trimming left V 3 bases short and J 8 bases short, with 31 bases between. The CDR3 has 19 residues. Germline V gene sequence: CDR1 KGHSH, CDR2 LQKENI. The CDR3 loop is CASSPQTGARSRVGKGYTF. The CDR3 DNA sequence: TGTGCCAGCTCACCGCAGACAGGCGCCAGATCAAGAGTTGGTAAAGGCTACACCTTC.

The chain combines TRBV4-2 with TRBJ1-1, with 8 bases lining up with TRBD1. CDR3 length equals 16 residues. V was clipped by 3 bases and J by 4 bases; unmatched bases: 10. Germline CDR1 is LGHNA and CDR2 is YNFKEQ. The CDR3 region has the DNA TGTGCCAGCAGCCAGCCCACGACAGGGGTGGGCACTGAAGCTTTCTTT. Translation: CASSQPTTGVGTEAFF.

This chain connects TRBV6-6 to TRBJ1-2; 9 bases are shared with TRBD1. CDR1 is MNHNY and CDR2 is SVGAGI in the germline V gene (reference sequence). V trimming: 7 bases; J trimming: 5 bases; junction bases outside the gene matches: 8. The CDR3 spans 14 residues. As DNA, the CDR3 is TGTGCCAGCACCCTGACGACAGGGGGGTATGGCTACACCTTC. It encodes CASTLTTGGYGYTF.

Turning to this clone: This sample also contains other DNA sequences that code for the same CDR3. This chain uses TRBV18 with TRBJ2-5, with unresolved D. V was shortened by 3 bases and J by 3 bases, with 8 bases between the two germline ends. The CDR3 runs 13 residues. Germline values: CDR1 KGHSH, CDR2 LQKENI. The CDR3 is CASSPGSKETQYF. The CDR3 DNA follows: TGTGCCAGCTCACCTGGGTCAAAAGAGACCCAGTACTTC.

This chain links TRBV9 with TRBJ2-7, with TRBD1 identical over 7 bases. V lost 4 bases and J lost 4; bases outside the gene matches: 14. This CDR3 spans 16 amino acids. Germline values: CDR1 SGDLS, CDR2 YYNGEE. The CDR3 loop reads CASSTGPSPGGYEQYF. CDR3 nucleotide sequence: TGTGCCAGCAGCACGGGCCCTTCCCCAGGGGGTTACGAGCAGTACTTC.

This clone has only one observation. This chain connects TRBV5-4 to TRBJ1-3; 7 bases align to TRBD1. Germline trimming cut 4 bases from V and 2 bases from J; bases unmatched to any gene: 6. The germline CDR1 and CDR2 sequences are SGHNT and YYREEE (reference sequence). The CDR3 has 15 residues. In DNA, the CDR3 is TGTGCCAGCAGCCTTGGGACAGAACCTGGAAACACCATATATTTT. Translated: CASSLGTEPGNTIYF.

Points on this clone: At the DNA level, this CDR3 is encoded by other sequences in the same sample as well. The chain combines TRBV5-1 with TRBJ1-2; D unresolved. There are 12 residues in the CDR3. Trimming removed 0 bases at V and 6 bases at J, with 6 bases between. Germline CDR1 is SGHRS and CDR2 is YFSETQ. The CDR3 sequence is CASSLVGDGYTF. The CDR3 nucleotides read TGCGCCAGCAGCTTGGTCGGGGATGGCTACACCTTC.

About this clone itself: The same CDR3 arises from other DNA sequences in this sample as well. This chain connects TRBV28 to TRBJ1-2, with D uncertain. Germline CDR1 and CDR2: MDHEN and SYDVKM. V lost 4 bases, J lost 4 bases, and 7 bases lay in between. The CDR3 is 12 residues long. CDR3 DNA: TGTGCCAGCAGTTCTCCCAGCTATGGCTACACCTTC. Amino acid sequence: CASSSPSYGYTF.

For this clone: This sample also contains other DNA sequences that code for the same CDR3. The chain is built from TRBV18 and TRBJ2-2, with 7 bases fitting TRBD1. CDR1 is KGHSH and CDR2 is LQKENI in the germline V gene. The CDR3 loop spans 14 amino acids. J gave up 7 bases and V 6 bases, and 8 bases lay outside the gene matches. CDR3 nucleotides: TGTGCCAGCTCCCCAGGACAGGAGATCGGGGAGCTGTTTTTT. Protein product: CASSPGQEIGELFF.

This rearrangement joins TRBV2 to TRBJ1-2; a possible D gene is TRBD1 (6 bases). The ends were cut back, 0 bases at V and 7 bases at J, with 12 bases in the middle. Germline assignment: CDR1 SNHLY and CDR2 FYNNEI. This CDR3 has 14 amino acids. The CDR3 sequence is CASSEARGVGGYTF. CDR3 in DNA: TGTGCCAGCAGTGAAGCGAGGGGGGTGGGTGGCTACACCTTC.

The CDR3 protein is CASSPPGLAGVEQYF. CDR3 DNA: TGTGCCAGCAGCCCTCCGGGACTAGCGGGAGTCGAGCAGTACTTC. V usage is TRBV7-2 and J usage is TRBJ2-7; TRBD2 aligns across 14 bases. The germline V gene has CDR1 SGHTA and CDR2 FQGNSA. Losses at the gene ends were 5 bases for V and 6 bases for J; bases not matched to a gene: 6. CDR3 length: 15 residues.

The chain employs TRBV7-2 and TRBJ2-7, with D possibly matching TRBD2 (6 bases). Germline loops: CDR1 SGHTA, CDR2 FQGNSA. V was shortened by 1 base and J by 1 base, with 14 bases between the two germline ends. The CDR3 totals 16 residues. Here the CDR3 DNA reads TGTGCCAGCAGCTTAGTGTGGACGCGGGGTTCCTACGAGCAGTACTTC. Translating it yields CASSLVWTRGSYEQYF.

The chain joins TRBV7-2 to TRBJ1-4; D gene ambiguous. The CDR3 extends over 13 amino acids. V lost 3 bases and J 8 bases, leaving 10 bases between the germline ends. Germline CDR1 reads SGHTA; CDR2 reads FQGNSA. CDR3 protein: CASSFQGPEKLFF. In DNA form, the CDR3 reads TGTGCCAGCAGCTTCCAAGGACCAGAAAAACTGTTTTTT.

Regarding this clone: This same CDR3 is encoded by further DNA sequences in the sample. V and J are TRBV10-2 and TRBJ1-3; maybe TRBD1 (6 bases). CDR1 WSHSY and CDR2 SAAADI come from the germline V gene. V was pared by 3 bases and J by 2 bases, with 8 bases between. This CDR3 has 14 amino acids. DNA for the CDR3: TGCGCCAGCAGTGAACAGGGCGCTGGAAACACCATATATTTT. Encoded protein: CASSEQGAGNTIYF.

This chain connects TRBV6-1 to TRBJ1-6; tentative D call: TRBD1 (6 bases). CDR1 MNHNS and CDR2 SASEGT come from the germline V gene. The CDR3 runs 13 residues. V was cut by 7 bases and J by 9 bases, with 13 bases left in between. CDR3 residues: CASKEQGGSPLHF. The CDR3 DNA is TGTGCCAGCAAGGAACAGGGCGGTTCACCCCTCCACTTT.